This TCR beta chain was recorded in a study of blood T cell repertoires in COVID-19 (dated by TCRdb to 2020 to 2022). Study-wide context: Samples from collaborators originated in the United States, Italy and Spain and spanned both the acute and convalescent phases of COVID-19. The prospective study material was composed of cDNA or gDNA derived from T cells, B-cell-depleted T cells, or PBMCs. The dataset comprised deeply sampled blood TCRbeta repertoires from subjects exposed to, actively infected with, or recovered from COVID-19. A freely available public database, intended as a resource for researchers studying the immune response to SARS-CoV-2, is where the repertoires were released. Samples were obtained from the ongoing ImmuneRACE study (first 160 participants) and from some 1,300 subjects provided by 6 global collaborators. The sample metadata nearly always contained a de-identified subject ID, COVID-19 status, age in years and sex. Where available, HLA class I and class II types were obtained from metadata supplied by the sample provider rather than from assay-based typing. Study-wide conclusions, independent of this receptor: The amount of clinical and demographic metadata varied by source and participant and was provided uncurated.

V is cut by 1 base and J by 5 bases, and the space between the germline ends is 11 bases. From the cysteine up to the phenylalanine, the CDR3 has a length of 15 residues. Solely the CDR3 DNA is kept, with 45 bases framed from the first base. The germline V gene specifies MDHEN as CDR1 and SYDVKM as CDR2. Concerning this clone: The specificity of this receptor is unknown. No per-base quality is available; no much larger clone lies one base away.

TCRbeta CDR3 regions were amplified from genomic DNA by means of the immunoSEQ Assay, a bias-controlled multiplex PCR. The paper's data handling went like this. Nucleated cell counts per sample were estimated from amplification of reference gene primers within the assay. To quantify the absolute abundance of each unique TCRbeta CDR3 rearrangement, sequence reads were collapsed and filtered. For each sample, productive Simpson clonality was calculated as the square root of Simpson's diversity index across productive rearrangements. The source is immuneACCESS, and TCRdb retained only in-frame sequences with V and J called. Part of the clones is not carried over; for the studies checked, unresolved V genes explain less than half of this, and the remainder is unexplained. The V and J calls and clone size are taken from that table; D and trimming were inferred from the DNA. In this sample the table shows about 92,000 clones, about 70% of which occur a single time. Of the sample, 20% to 25% falls within the top ten clones.

The collaborating institutions used their own protocols to collect whole blood in K2EDTA tubes. Collaborator samples were shipped for TCRbeta analysis as frozen whole blood, isolated PBMCs, or DNA extracted from either sample type. The TCR comes from a woman in her fifties or sixties in a cohort sampled during active or convalescent COVID-19. Sequencing input: peripheral blood. The rearrangement combines TRBV28 with TRBJ2-2; the D gene is perhaps TRBD2, on 6 matching bases. Here is the DNA: TGTGCCAGCAGTTTATCGGGGGATCGGACCGGGGAGCTGTTTTTT. This yields the protein CASSLSGDRTGELFF.